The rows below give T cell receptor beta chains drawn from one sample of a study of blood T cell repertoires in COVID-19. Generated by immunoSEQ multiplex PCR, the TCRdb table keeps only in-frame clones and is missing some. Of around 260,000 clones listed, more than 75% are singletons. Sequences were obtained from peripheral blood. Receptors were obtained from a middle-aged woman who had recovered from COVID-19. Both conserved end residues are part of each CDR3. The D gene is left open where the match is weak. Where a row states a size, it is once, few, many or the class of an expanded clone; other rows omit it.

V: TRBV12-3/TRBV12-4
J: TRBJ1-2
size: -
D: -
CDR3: CASSLQENYGYTF
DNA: TGTGCCAGCAGTCTACAGGAGAACTATGGCTACACCTTC

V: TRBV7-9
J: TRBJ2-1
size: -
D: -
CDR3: CASSLIRGKGYNEQFF
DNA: TGTGCCAGCAGCTTAATTAGAGGGAAAGGCTACAATGAGCAGTTCTTC

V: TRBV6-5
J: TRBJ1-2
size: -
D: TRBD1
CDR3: CASSPGDRFFDGYTF
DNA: TGTGCCAGCAGCCCGGGGGACAGGTTTTTTGATGGCTACACCTTC

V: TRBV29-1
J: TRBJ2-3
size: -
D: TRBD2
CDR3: CSVTSGGATDTQYF
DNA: TGCAGCGTGACTAGCGGGGGGGCAACAGATACGCAGTATTTT

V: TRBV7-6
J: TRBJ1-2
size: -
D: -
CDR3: CASSPHPIDTRQVYTF
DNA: TGTGCCAGCAGCCCCCACCCGATAGACACCAGACAAGTCTACACCTTC

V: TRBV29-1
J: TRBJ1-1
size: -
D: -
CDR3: CSVGQVRGLVAEAFF
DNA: TGCAGCGTTGGGCAGGTACGGGGGTTGGTTGCTGAAGCTTTCTTT

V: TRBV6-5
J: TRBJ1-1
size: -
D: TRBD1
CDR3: CASRWGTEGTEAFF
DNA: TGTGCCAGCAGATGGGGGACAGAGGGCACTGAAGCTTTCTTT

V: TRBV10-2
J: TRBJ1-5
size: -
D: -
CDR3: CASSQDSWNQPQHF
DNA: TGCGCCAGCAGCCAGGACAGTTGGAATCAGCCCCAGCATTTT

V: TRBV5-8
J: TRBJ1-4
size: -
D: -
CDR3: CASSLPLRAGPEKLFF
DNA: TGTGCCAGCAGCCTTCCTCTACGCGCAGGTCCTGAAAAACTGTTTTTT

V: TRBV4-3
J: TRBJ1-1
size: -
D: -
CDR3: CASSQGFRDTEAFF
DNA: TGCGCCAGCAGCCAAGGGTTCCGGGACACTGAAGCTTTCTTT

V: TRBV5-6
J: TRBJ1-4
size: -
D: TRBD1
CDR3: CASSTRDSYEKLFF
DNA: TGTGCCAGCAGCACCCGGGACAGTTATGAAAAACTGTTTTTT

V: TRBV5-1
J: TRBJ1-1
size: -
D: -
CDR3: CASSRVPAEAFF
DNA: TGCGCCAGCAGTCGGGTACCGGCTGAAGCTTTCTTT

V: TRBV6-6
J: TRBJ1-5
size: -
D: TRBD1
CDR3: CASSYSRQGGNQPQHF
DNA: TGTGCCAGCAGTTACTCCCGACAGGGGGGCAATCAGCCCCAGCATTTT

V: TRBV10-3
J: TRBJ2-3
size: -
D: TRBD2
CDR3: CAITLDSPGLAGDTQYF
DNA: TGTGCCATCACCCTGGACAGTCCGGGACTAGCGGGAGATACGCAGTATTTT

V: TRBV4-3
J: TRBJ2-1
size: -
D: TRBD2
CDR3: CASSQDRGEAYNEQFF
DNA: TGCGCCAGCAGCCAAGATCGGGGGGAAGCCTACAATGAGCAGTTCTTC

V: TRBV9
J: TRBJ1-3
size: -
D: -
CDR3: CASSVAGLLAHGDTIYF
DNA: TGTGCCAGCAGCGTAGCTGGACTCCTGGCCCACGGAGACACCATATATTTT

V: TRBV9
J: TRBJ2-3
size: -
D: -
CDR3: CASSVSSRTDTQYF
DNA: TGTGCCAGCAGCGTGAGTAGCCGCACAGATACGCAGTATTTT

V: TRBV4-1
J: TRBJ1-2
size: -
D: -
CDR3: CASKTTDSFNYGYTF
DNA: TGCGCCAGCAAAACGACCGACTCCTTTAACTATGGCTACACCTTC

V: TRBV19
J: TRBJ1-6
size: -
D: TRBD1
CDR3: CASRGQPNSPLHF
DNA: TGTGCCAGTCGGGGACAGCCTAATTCACCCCTCCACTTT

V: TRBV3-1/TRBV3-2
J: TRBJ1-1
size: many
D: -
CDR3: CASSQHLNTEAFF
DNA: TGTGCCAGCAGCCAACATCTAAACACTGAAGCTTTCTTT

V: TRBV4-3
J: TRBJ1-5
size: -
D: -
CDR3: CASSQEAGIRNQPQHF
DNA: TGCGCCAGCAGCCAAGAGGCCGGGATCCGCAATCAGCCCCAGCATTTT

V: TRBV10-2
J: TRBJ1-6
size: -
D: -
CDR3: CASCGRGFGSPLHF
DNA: TGCGCCAGCTGCGGAAGGGGTTTCGGATCACCCCTCCACTTT

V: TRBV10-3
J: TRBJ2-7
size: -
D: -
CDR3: CAISSGTPNYEQYF
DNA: TGTGCCATCAGCTCCGGGACACCTAATTACGAGCAGTACTTC

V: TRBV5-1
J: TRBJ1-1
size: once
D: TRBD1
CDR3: CASSSGQGGNTEAFF
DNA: TGCGCCAGCAGCTCCGGACAGGGGGGGAACACTGAAGCTTTCTTT